Each of the 32 T cell receptor beta chains below was sequenced from the same sample in a study of T cells in Graves' hyperthyroidism and ophthalmopathy. Amplification targeted TCR beta CDR3 regions from RNA transcripts. The HTBI set primed first-round TCR CDR3 RT-PCR. TCRdb reanalysed the multiplex PCR reads using MiXCR and keeps one entry per CDR3 protein. The data contain 600,000 or so distinct CDR3 sequences, approximately 44% of them singletons. What was sequenced was peripheral blood or thyroid tissue (not recorded which). The receptors here all came from a woman aged 18-29 years with Graves' hyperthyroidism.

Comments on this clonotype: The germline gene is not matched at one end of the junction; a read error may be the cause. This chain links TRBV10-1 with TRBJ2-5; D remains ambiguous. This CDR3 contains 17 residues. Germline CDR1 WNHNN, CDR2 SYGVQD (reference sequence). CDR3 in amino acids: CASSQETMQRHQETQYF. The CDR3 region has the DNA TGTGCCAGCAGCCAAGAGACCATGCAGAGACACCAAGAGACCCAGTACTTC.

The sample holds a few counts of this clonotype. The J gene is TRBJ1-5, the V gene TRBV19, with 8 bases fitting TRBD1. Germline V gene lookup returns CDR1 LNHDA and CDR2 SQIVND (reference sequence). The CDR3 has 15 amino acids. The V gene end was trimmed by 7 bases and the J gene end by 7 bases; junction bases not matched to a gene: 12. This chain's CDR3 is CASTNYGTGGQPQHF. Here the CDR3 DNA reads TGTGCCAGTACCAACTACGGGACAGGAGGACAGCCCCAGCATTTT.

By sample fraction, this clonotype is medium-sized (0.01 to 0.1%). V and J are TRBV7-2 and TRBJ2-7, with unresolved D. Trimming removed 0 bases from V and 4 bases from J, with 10 bases in between. Looked up from germline, CDR1 is SGHTA and CDR2 is FQGNSA. This CDR3 has 14 residues. The CDR3 spells CASSLASLEYEQYF. In nucleotides, the CDR3 is TGTGCCAGCAGCTTAGCGAGTTTAGAATACGAGCAGTACTTC.

This clonotype appeared many times. The chain carries TRBV19 and TRBJ1-2, with D possibly matching TRBD1 (6 bases). The V gene's germline CDR1 is LNHDA and CDR2 SQIVND (reference sequence). The CDR3 is made up of 12 amino acids. V gave up 3 bases and J gave up 8 bases, with 10 bases separating them. The CDR3: CASSMDDRGYTF. DNA of the CDR3: TGTGCCAGTAGTATGGACGACAGGGGCTACACCTTC. Supplemented by reference TRBV19 and TRBJ1-2, the full variable domain reads DGGITQSPKYLFRKEGQNVTLSCEQNLNHDAMYWYRQDPGQGLRLIYYSQIVNDFQKGDIAEGYSVSREKKESFPLTVTSAQKNPTAFYLCASSMDDRGYTFGSGTRLTVV.

This clonotype was counted once. The chain joins TRBV29-1 to TRBJ1-1; possibly TRBD1 for D (6 bases). Per the germline V gene, CDR1 is SQVTM and CDR2 is ANQGSEA. This CDR3 has 13 amino acids. The V end lost 5 bases, the J end lost 10 bases, and 20 bases lay between the germline ends. The CDR3 DNA sequence: TGCAGCGTTTGGACTAAGGGGGATGATGGAGCTTTCTTT. Amino acid sequence: CSVWTKGDDGAFF.

With regard to this clonotype: A read error is possible here, since a much larger clone lies one base away. The chain recombines TRBV29-1 with TRBJ1-1; D may be TRBD1 (6 bases). This CDR3 comprises 13 residues. Trimming stripped 6 bases from V and 5 bases from J, with 16 bases between. In germline, CDR1 is SQVTM, CDR2 ANQGSEA. The CDR3 spells CSVGQLFATEAFF. The CDR3 DNA follows: TGCAGCGTGGGACAACTTTTTGCGACTGAAGCTTTCTTT. The full variable domain, completed using reference TRBV29-1 and TRBJ1-1, is SAVISQKPSRDICQRGTSLTIQCQVDSQVTMMFWYRQQPGQSLTLIATANQGSEATYESGFVIDKFPISRPNLTFSTLTVSNMSPEDSSIYLCSVGQLFATEAFFGQGTRLTVV.

This chain uses TRBV6-4 with TRBJ2-7, with a tentative D call TRBD2 (5 bases). V was trimmed by 3 bases and J by 0 bases, leaving 6 bases between them. Germline CDR1 MRHNA, CDR2 SNTAGT. The CDR3 spans 13 residues. This CDR3 is CASSEGSSYEQYF. DNA for the CDR3: TGTGCCAGCAGTGAGGGGAGCTCCTACGAGCAGTACTTC.

The V call is TRBV29-1, the J call TRBJ1-3; a weak D match, TRBD1 (6 bases). This CDR3 spans 14 amino acids. Deletions cut 8 bases from V and 0 bases from J, with 14 bases between. Per the germline V gene, CDR1 is SQVTM and CDR2 is ANQGSEA. CDR3 sequence (DNA): TGCAGCTACGGACAGTTACCCTCTGGAAACACCATATATTTT. Its protein product is CSYGQLPSGNTIYF.

This clonotype showed up many times. This rearrangement joins TRBV29-1 to TRBJ1-2; tentatively, D is TRBD1 (6 bases). The CDR3 spans 12 residues. In germline, CDR1 is SQVTM, CDR2 ANQGSEA. V was shortened by 6 bases and J by 2 bases, with 10 bases between the two germline ends. CDR3 nucleotide sequence: TGCAGCGTAGCTACAGGGAACTATGGCTACACCTTC. Translation: CSVATGNYGYTF.

This clonotype was counted only a few times. This chain joins TRBV20-1 and TRBJ1-4, with a tentative D call TRBD1 (5 bases). Germline CDR1 and CDR2: DFQATT and SNEGSKA (reference sequence). The CDR3 contains 13 residues. Trimming removed 3 bases from V and 10 bases from J, with 15 bases in between. CDR3 in DNA: TGCAGTGCTAGTGTTACCCGGGGCGGAAAACTGTTTTTT. It specifies CSASVTRGGKLFF.

The genes are TRBV15 and TRBJ2-7; D gene ambiguous. CDR1 is LNHNV and CDR2 is YYDKDF in the germline V gene (reference sequence). The CDR3 consists of 12 residues. V lost 3 bases and J 3 bases, leaving 6 bases between the germline ends. DNA of the CDR3: TGTGCCACCAGCAGGGGGAACTACGAGCAGTACTTC. Translating it yields CATSRGNYEQYF. The full variable domain, completed using reference TRBV15 and TRBJ2-7, is DAMVIQNPRYQVTQFGKPVTLSCSQTLNHNVMYWYQQKSSQAPKLLFHYYDKDFNNEADTPDNFQSRRPNTSFCFLDIRSPGLGDTAMYLCATSRGNYEQYFGPGTRLTVT.

This clonotype appeared a few times. V is TRBV12-3 or TRBV12-4 and J is TRBJ2-2; D ambiguous. The length of the CDR3 is 14 residues. Trimming removed 4 bases at V and 4 bases at J, with 10 bases between. The CDR3 DNA reads TGTGCCAGCAGTTGGGTGGAGACCACCGGGGAGCTGTTTTTT. This translates into CASSWVETTGELFF.

The chain carries TRBV6-1 and TRBJ1-1; a possible D gene is TRBD1 (5 bases). Trimming cost V 8 bases and J 4 bases, with 17 bases left between them. This CDR3 spans 14 amino acids. CDR1 MNHNS and CDR2 SASEGT come from the germline V gene. Here the CDR3 reads CASRDRGDGTEAFF. As DNA, the CDR3 is TGTGCCAGCCGGGACCGGGGGGATGGCACTGAAGCTTTCTTT.

The chain couples TRBV6-1 to TRBJ1-5; D uncertain. The CDR3 length is 13 residues. CDR1 and CDR2 from the germline V gene are MNHNS and SASEGT. The V gene lost 2 bases and the J gene lost 3 bases, with 5 bases spanning the gap. The CDR3: CASSEQPNQPQHF. CDR3 sequence (DNA): TGTGCCAGCAGTGAACAGCCCAATCAGCCCCAGCATTTT.

This chain links TRBV2 with TRBJ2-7, with D possibly matching TRBD2 (5 bases). CDR1 is SNHLY and CDR2 is FYNNEI in the germline V gene. V shed 8 bases and J shed 1 base, with 18 bases lying between them. There are 15 residues in the CDR3. The CDR3 DNA is TGTGCCAGCCTTCACGGGCCAGCGGATTCCTACGAGCAGTACTTC. Its protein is CASLHGPADSYEQYF.

Many counts were recorded for this clonotype. The chain has TRBV7-2 and TRBJ2-5, with D possibly matching TRBD2 (6 bases). Germline values: CDR1 SGHTA, CDR2 FQGNSA. The CDR3 has 14 amino acids. V lost 5 bases to trimming and J lost 2 bases, with 12 bases between them. The CDR3 DNA sequence: TGTGCCAGCAGCCCCTGGAGGGGACAAGAGACCCAGTACTTC. Translating it yields CASSPWRGQETQYF.

This CDR3 is CASSLGPQGNTEAFF. CDR3 nucleotide sequence: TGTGCCAGCAGCTTAGGGCCACAGGGCAACACTGAAGCTTTCTTT. The V gene is TRBV7-2, the J gene TRBJ1-1, with D possibly being TRBD1 (6 bases). V gave up 1 base and J gave up 2 bases, with 11 bases separating them. The CDR3 has 15 amino acids. The germline V gene has CDR1 SGHTA and CDR2 FQGNSA.

This clonotype appeared a few times. One junction end disagrees with the germline gene, perhaps due to a read error. This chain links TRBV7-3 with TRBJ2-5, with D tentatively TRBD2 (6 bases). The CDR3 covers 14 residues. CDR1 SGHTA and CDR2 FQGTGA come from the germline V gene. For the CDR3, the DNA is TGCGCCAGCAGCCAAGAGAGGGTCGGGGGGACCCAGTACTTC. Protein product: CASSQERVGGTQYF.

The sample holds a few counts of this clonotype. This sequence joins TRBV5-4 and TRBJ2-2; D is unresolved. This CDR3 has 13 residues. Germline loops: CDR1 SGHNT, CDR2 YYREEE (reference sequence). V lost 6 bases to trimming and J lost 2 bases, with 8 bases between them. The CDR3: CASKLHNTGELFF. CDR3 sequence (DNA): TGTGCCAGCAAACTACACAACACCGGGGAGCTGTTTTTT.

This clonotype was detected only a few times. Written as DNA, the CDR3 is TGCAGCACCTTATCGGGGACAGGGGGCAGCTATGGCTACACCTTC. This encodes CSTLSGTGGSYGYTF. V gene TRBV29-1 combines with J gene TRBJ1-2, with 12 bases that match TRBD1. V lost 8 bases to trimming and J lost 4 bases; unmatched junction nucleotides: 11. The germline CDR1 and CDR2 sequences are SQVTM and ANQGSEA. This CDR3 contains 15 residues.

This chain links TRBV20-1 with TRBJ1-5, with TRBD1 identical over 11 bases. From germline, CDR1 is DFQATT and CDR2 SNEGSKA (reference sequence). J gave up 7 bases and V 3 bases, and 5 bases lay outside the gene matches. The CDR3 covers 14 residues. The CDR3 DNA is TGCAGTGCTAGCGGGACAGGGGGGGAACAGCCCCAGCATTTT. Translation: CSASGTGGEQPQHF.

V usage is TRBV4-2 and J usage is TRBJ2-5; 8 bases are shared with TRBD1. V lost 0 bases to trimming and J lost 5 bases; unmatched junction nucleotides: 8. This CDR3 region has 16 residues. Germline V gene data show CDR1 as LGHNA and CDR2 as YNFKEQ. CDR3 bases: TGTGCCAGCAGCCAAGATGGACAGGGACTCTGGGAGACCCAGTACTTC. Amino acid sequence: CASSQDGQGLWETQYF.

The chain couples TRBV7-9 to TRBJ1-2; 8 bases fit TRBD1. J lost 6 bases, V lost 8 bases, and 11 bases had no gene match. The CDR3 totals 14 residues. Germline lookup yields CDR1 SEHNR and CDR2 FQNEAQ (reference sequence). CDR3 in amino acids: CASSPSGTGHGYTF. Written as DNA, the CDR3 is TGTGCCAGCTCACCTTCTGGGACAGGCCATGGCTACACCTTC.

The rearrangement uses TRBV10-3 and TRBJ1-3; D gene unclear. V lost 4 bases and J 0 bases, leaving 7 bases between the germline ends. Germline assignment: CDR1 ENHRY and CDR2 SYGVKD. The CDR3 runs 14 residues. As DNA, the CDR3 is TGTGCCATCAGTGTATACCCCTCTGGAAACACCATATATTTT. Protein sequence: CAISVYPSGNTIYF.

Note on this clonotype: Relative to the germline gene, one junction end is altered; a read error may explain this. The chain employs TRBV10-3 and TRBJ2-7, with D possibly being TRBD2 (5 bases). This CDR3 is 13 amino acids long. Germline assignment: CDR1 ENHRY and CDR2 SYGVKD. CDR3 residues: CASSYLLAGEQYF. The CDR3 coding sequence is TGTGCCAGCAGTTACCTCCTAGCAGGCGAGCAGTACTTC.

The V call is TRBV15, the J call TRBJ2-5; tentative D call: TRBD2 (6 bases). V lost 5 bases and J lost 4, with 20 bases in between. The CDR3 loop spans 16 amino acids. CDR1 is LNHNV and CDR2 is YYDKDF in the germline V gene (reference sequence). The CDR3 sequence is CATSGEDIYGGETQYF. CDR3 in DNA: TGTGCCACCAGCGGGGAGGACATCTATGGGGGAGAGACCCAGTACTTC.

This chain links TRBV7-9 with TRBJ2-2; D gene unclear. Germline V gives CDR1 SEHNR, CDR2 FQNEAQ (reference sequence). V shed 3 bases and J shed 4 bases, with 12 bases lying between them. The CDR3 sequence is 15 residues long. The CDR3 region is CASSLTPKGTGELFF. In nucleotides, the CDR3 is TGTGCCAGCAGCTTGACCCCTAAAGGCACCGGGGAGCTGTTTTTT.

This clonotype was seen ten or more times. This chain uses TRBV2 with TRBJ1-6; D uncertain. Trimming stripped 7 bases from V and 0 bases from J, with 7 bases between. CDR1 and CDR2 (germline): SNHLY, FYNNEI. The CDR3 totals 14 residues. DNA for the CDR3: TGTGCCAGCATGGGAAGCTCCTATAATTCACCCCTCCACTTT. This codes for CASMGSSYNSPLHF.

Note on this clonotype: The junction departs from germline at one end; a sequencing error may be responsible. The rearrangement joins TRBV29-1 to TRBJ2-7; maybe TRBD1 (6 bases). CDR1 is SQVTM and CDR2 is ANQGSEA in the germline V gene. There are 14 residues in the CDR3. The CDR3, as DNA: TGCAGCGTTGTTCAGGGGCCGAACTCCTTCGAGCAGTACTTC. Its protein product is CSVVQGPNSFEQYF.

The chain has TRBV20-1 and TRBJ1-2; D unresolved. The germline V and J ends were trimmed by 8 bases and 5 bases, with 12 bases remaining between them. Germline CDR1 reads DFQATT; CDR2 reads SNEGSKA (reference sequence). The CDR3 totals 11 residues. CDR3: CSISGEYGYTF. CDR3 coding DNA: TGCAGTATTAGCGGCGAATATGGCTACACCTTC.

In regard to this clonotype: The conserved closing phenylalanine or tryptophan is absent in this CDR3, likely reflecting a read error. V usage is TRBV25-1 and J usage is TRBJ1-2; D remains unclear. Germline CDR1 and CDR2: MGHDK and SYGVNS. The CDR3 is 14 residues long. The chain's CDR3 is CAISESQRVYGYTL. The CDR3 DNA sequence: TGTGCCATCAGTGAGTCGCAAAGAGTCTATGGCTACACCCTC.

This clonotype was seen a few times. The chain uses TRBV19 and TRBJ1-1; TRBD1 agrees at 8 bases. J lost 0 bases, V lost 4 bases, and 7 bases had no gene match. This CDR3 has 16 amino acids. Germline V gene lookup returns CDR1 LNHDA and CDR2 SQIVND (reference sequence). The chain's CDR3 is CASSKKRQGMNTEAFF. The CDR3 DNA sequence: TGTGCCAGTAGTAAGAAGAGACAGGGGATGAACACTGAAGCTTTCTTT.